These T cell receptor beta chains were read from a single sample in a study of blood T cell repertoires in COVID-19. Repertoires were generated with immunoSEQ multiplex PCR, while TCRdb's copy carries only in-frame clones and drops some. The table includes 65,000 to 80,000 clones, approximately 87% detected once. Material for sequencing was peripheral blood. All receptors derive from a man aged 50-59 years with active COVID-19. Both conserved end residues are part of each CDR3. D genes are given only for firm matches. Some rows have no size entry. The others give once, few or many, or a class for an expanded clone.

j_call d_call v_call clone_size cdr3_nt cdr3_aa
TRBJ2-3 . TRBV7-2 . TGTGCAACGCAGCGGTCTCGGGATACGCAGTATTTT CATQRSRDTQYF
TRBJ1-5 TRBD1 TRBV2 . TGTGCCAGCAGTGAATGGCGGGGGGACAGGGAGGGTCAGCCCCAGCATTTT CASSEWRGDREGQPQHF
TRBJ1-2 . TRBV14 once TGTGCCAGCAGCCAAAGACAGGTTGGACATGGCTACACCTTC CASSQRQVGHGYTF
TRBJ2-1 . TRBV21-1 . TGTGCCAGCATAAAGTGGGCGGGGCCTTACAATGAGCAGTTCTTC CASIKWAGPYNEQFF
TRBJ2-3 TRBD2 TRBV10-3 once TGTGCCCCTACGACTAGCGGGGAAAGCACAGATACGCAGTATTTT CAPTTSGESTDTQYF
TRBJ2-7 . TRBV30 . TGTGCCTGGAGTGTAGGGAGAACCTCCTACGAGCAGTACTTC CAWSVGRTSYEQYF
TRBJ2-7 . TRBV27 . TGTGCCAGCAGTTGGGGCGTTCAGGGCCACGAGCAGTACTTC CASSWGVQGHEQYF
TRBJ2-4 . TRBV29-1 once TGCAGCGTTGTGGGGCAGTCTGTAGCCAAAAACATTCAGTACTTC CSVVGQSVAKNIQYF
TRBJ1-6 TRBD1 TRBV28 . TGTGCCAGCAGCCTGGGACAGAAAAATTCACCCCTCCACTTT CASSLGQKNSPLHF
TRBJ1-4 TRBD1 TRBV28 once TGTGCCAGCAGTCCAGACAGGGCCTCTAATGAAAAACTGTTTTTT CASSPDRASNEKLFF
TRBJ1-5 . TRBV30 . TGTGCCTGGGGAGGGGGGGATCTGCTAGGACAGCCCCAGCATTTT CAWGGGDLLGQPQHF
TRBJ2-2 . TRBV7-6 once TGTGCCAGCAGCTTAGTAGCCGTTACCCCGTCCCCCGGGGAGCTGTTTTTT CASSLVAVTPSPGELFF
TRBJ2-2 TRBD1 TRBV24-1 . TGTGCCACCAGTGATCACGGGACAGGGGGTCGCGGGGAGCTGTTTTTT CATSDHGTGGRGELFF
TRBJ2-7 . TRBV19 . TGTGCCAGTAGTGCCCAACAGGGAACCTACGAGCAGTACTTC CASSAQQGTYEQYF
TRBJ2-1 TRBD1 TRBV2 few TGTGCCAGCAGTTCACAGGGGGGCGTCTTCTACAATGAGCAGTTCTTC CASSSQGGVFYNEQFF
TRBJ2-7 TRBD2 TRBV7-2 . TGTGCCAGCAGCCCCAGCGCTAGCGGAGCCTACGAGCAGTACTTC CASSPSASGAYEQYF
TRBJ2-3 . TRBV30 . TGTGCCTGGGCTAGCTCAGATACGCAGTATTTT CAWASSDTQYF
TRBJ1-2 . TRBV21-1 . TGTGCCAGCAGCCCTAAAAGAGGCCCCTATGGCTACACCTTC CASSPKRGPYGYTF
TRBJ1-2 TRBD1 TRBV4-3 once TGCGCCAGCAGCCAGTACGGACAGGGAACGGGCTACACCTTC CASSQYGQGTGYTF
TRBJ2-3 TRBD2 TRBV7-3 . TGTGCCAGCAGCTCGGGACTAGCGGACCGAACGCAGTATTTT CASSSGLADRTQYF
TRBJ2-5 . TRBV28 . TGTGCCAGCATCACACAGTTACGAGGGGAGACCCAGTACTTC CASITQLRGETQYF
TRBJ2-7 . TRBV2 once TGTGCCAGCAGTGGGGAGTACGAGCAGTACTTC CASSGEYEQYF
TRBJ1-2 . TRBV13 once TGTGCCAGCAGCCCCCGGGATGGCAGGGAGGGATATGGCTACACCTTC CASSPRDGREGYGYTF
TRBJ2-5 . TRBV2 . TGTGCCAGCAGCGCCGGGGTCCATGCGGAGACCCAGTACTTC CASSAGVHAETQYF
TRBJ2-6 . TRBV2 . TGTGCCAGCATCAGGGTACCGACTGGAGGGGCCAACGTCCTGACTTTC CASIRVPTGGANVLTF
TRBJ1-3 . TRBV19 . TGTGCCAGTAACAGAAAGCACACCTCTGGAAACACCATATATTTT CASNRKHTSGNTIYF
TRBJ2-7 TRBD1 TRBV20-1 . TGCAGTGCTAGTAACAGGGGTGAGGAGCAGTACTTC CSASNRGEEQYF
TRBJ1-6 . TRBV3-1/TRBV3-2 . TGTGCCAGCAGCTGTAGACAGGTTAGTAATTCACCCCTCCACTTT CASSCRQVSNSPLHF
TRBJ1-1 TRBD1 TRBV19 . TGTGCCAGTAGTCCGCGACAGGGTCCGAACACTGAAGCTTTCTTT CASSPRQGPNTEAFF
TRBJ1-2 . TRBV6-5 . TGTGCCAGCAGTTACGCAGGGGCTAACTATGGCTACACCTTC CASSYAGANYGYTF
TRBJ2-2 TRBD1 TRBV28 . TGTGCCAGCATCGACCGACAGGGACAGGGGGCGACCGGGGAGCTGTTTTTT CASIDRQGQGATGELFF
TRBJ2-7 TRBD2 TRBV5-5 once TGTGCCAGCAGCTTGGGAGCGGGAGGCGGGGCCGAGCAGTACTTC CASSLGAGGGAEQYF
TRBJ2-2 . TRBV5-4 . TGTGCCAGCAGCTTGAAGACAGGGGAGGGCGGGGAGCTGTTTTTT CASSLKTGEGGELFF
TRBJ1-2 . TRBV5-5 few TGTGCCAGCAGCTTCCGGGACACACTTACTAACTATGGCTACACCTTC CASSFRDTLTNYGYTF
TRBJ2-7 TRBD1 TRBV7-2 . TGTGCCAGCAGCTTTTGGGACAGGGTCTACGAGCAGTACTTC CASSFWDRVYEQYF
TRBJ1-4 . TRBV5-8 . TGTGCCAGCAGCCGGTGGAGTGCAACTAATGAAAAACTGTTTTTT CASSRWSATNEKLFF
TRBJ1-1 TRBD1 TRBV29-1 . TGCAGCGTTAGCCCCGGGACAGGGAACACTGAAGCTTTCTTT CSVSPGTGNTEAFF
TRBJ1-2 TRBD1 TRBV18 . TGTGCCAGCTCACTCGCGGGAGGGGGCGCCTATGGCTACACCTTC CASSLAGGGAYGYTF
TRBJ2-3 TRBD2 TRBV9 . TGTGCCAGCAGCCCCCGGACTAGCGGTATAGATACGCAGTATTTT CASSPRTSGIDTQYF
TRBJ1-4 . TRBV15 . TGTGCCACCAGCAGAGTGGGGCTGGAAGAAAAACTGTTTTTT CATSRVGLEEKLFF
TRBJ2-5 TRBD2 TRBV5-1 . TGCGCCAGCAGCAAAACCGGGACTAGGGGGGAGACCCAGTACTTC CASSKTGTRGETQYF
TRBJ2-7 . TRBV29-1 . TGCAGCGTTGAAGATGGCAGGGGATCCTACGAGCAGTACTTC CSVEDGRGSYEQYF
TRBJ1-6 . TRBV5-6 . TGTGCCAGCAGCCAATTACAGGTCTTTAATTCACCCCTCCACTTT CASSQLQVFNSPLHF
TRBJ2-6 . TRBV7-3 . TGTGCCAGCAGCTTACGGCAGGGGGGCAACTCTGGGGCCAACGTCCTGACTTTC CASSLRQGGNSGANVLTF
TRBJ1-1 TRBD1 TRBV28 . TGTGCCAGCAGTTACACAGGGGTGAACACTGAAGCTTTCTTT CASSYTGVNTEAFF